A single sample gave rise to the 21 T cell receptor beta chains below, sequenced in a study of breast tumors, draining lymph nodes, adjacent tissues. The lymph nodes were axillary draining lymph nodes from breast cancer patients. TCRdb processed the multiplex PCR reads anew with MiXCR; each CDR3 protein has one entry. The sample has about 180,000 distinct CDR3 sequences, roughly a third seen once; the top ten hold about 4%. Sample: axillary lymph node tissue. The receptors come from a female donor with breast cancer. Some clones in this sample may be carry-over from other donors' samples.

The chain recombines TRBV14 with TRBJ2-5; the match to TRBD2 covers 12 bases. In germline, CDR1 is SGHDN, CDR2 FVKESK. The ends lost 4 bases at V and 0 bases at J; junction bases unmatched: 6. CDR3 size: 17 residues. CDR3 sequence reads: CASSPTSGGRDQETQYF. The CDR3 nucleotides read TGTGCCAGCAGCCCGACTAGCGGGGGCCGTGACCAAGAGACCCAGTACTTC.

This clonotype was seen repeatedly, ten times or more. V is TRBV7-2 and J is TRBJ2-1; D unclear. This CDR3 is 15 amino acids long. CDR1 is SGHTA, CDR2 FQGNSA, per germline. V dropped 1 base and J dropped 0 bases, with 7 bases sitting between them. CDR3 sequence reads: CASSLDSGSYNEQFF. The CDR3 DNA is TGTGCCAGCAGCTTAGATTCGGGCTCCTACAATGAGCAGTTCTTC.

This clonotype was seen repeatedly, ten times or more. This chain joins TRBV7-9 and TRBJ2-2, with D unresolved. The V gene lost 3 bases and the J gene lost 1 base, with 18 bases spanning the gap. Germline V gives CDR1 SEHNR, CDR2 FQNEAQ (reference sequence). This CDR3 spans 18 amino acids. The chain's CDR3 is CASSFMLRRKENTGELFF. Here the CDR3 DNA reads TGTGCCAGCAGCTTCATGTTGCGGCGTAAAGAGAACACCGGGGAGCTGTTTTTT.

This clonotype was detected ten times or more. V and J are TRBV7-3 and TRBJ2-1; D possibly corresponds to TRBD2 (7 bases). CDR3 size: 17 residues. The germline V and J ends were trimmed by 1 base and 3 bases, with 16 bases remaining between them. Germline-derived CDR1 and CDR2 are SGHTA and FQGTGA. The CDR3 nucleotides read TGTGCCAGCAGCTTAAGGGGGGCGGGGGTCGACTACAATGAGCAGTTCTTC. Amino acid sequence: CASSLRGAGVDYNEQFF.

This clonotype occurred many times. The CDR3 loop is CASSKMDRDQETQYF. CDR3 in DNA: TGTGCCAGCAGCAAGATGGACAGGGACCAAGAGACCCAGTACTTC. The V call is TRBV14, the J call TRBJ2-5; TRBD1 agrees at 8 bases. Germline assignment: CDR1 SGHDN and CDR2 FVKESK. Germline trimming cut 5 bases from V and 0 bases from J; bases unmatched to any gene: 5. CDR3 length: 15 residues.

About this clonotype: A much larger clone lies one base from this, so it may be a read error. The chain couples TRBV29-1 to TRBJ2-7; D is unclear. CDR1 and CDR2 (germline): SQVTM, ANQGSEA. The CDR3 has 9 amino acids. The CDR3 is CAGLDEQYF. The CDR3 DNA reads TGTGCCGGGTTGGACGAGCAGTACTTC.

This clonotype was seen repeatedly, ten times or more. The rearrangement uses TRBV7-9 and TRBJ2-1; D unclear. In germline, CDR1 is SEHNR, CDR2 FQNEAQ (reference sequence). This CDR3 contains 14 residues. Trimming shortened V by 0 bases and J by 6 bases, and 9 bases separated the two germline ends. CDR3 sequence reads: CASSLAPRINEQFF. Here the CDR3 DNA reads TGTGCCAGCAGCTTAGCGCCCCGAATCAATGAGCAGTTCTTC.

The chain recombines TRBV24-1 with TRBJ2-2; possibly TRBD1 for D (5 bases). Trimming removed 9 bases from V and 1 base from J, with 11 bases in between. CDR3 length equals 14 residues. The germline gives CDR1 KGHDR, CDR2 SFDVKD. The CDR3 DNA sequence: TGTGCCACCCCTGGGGCAGGGAACACCGGGGAGCTGTTTTTT. This gives the protein CATPGAGNTGELFF.

In its sample, this clonotype was seen many times. The chain combines TRBV10-1 with TRBJ1-2; D is unclear. V lost 0 bases and J lost 0, with 2 bases in between. Germline V lookup: CDR1 WNHNN, CDR2 SYGVQD (reference sequence). The CDR3 consists of 13 residues. CDR3 sequence reads: CASSESANYGYTF. CDR3 DNA sequence: TGCGCCAGCAGTGAGTCGGCTAACTATGGCTACACCTTC.

The table lists this clonotype with many counts. The chain is built from TRBV20-1 and TRBJ1-6, with a possible D match to TRBD1 (5 bases). Germline CDR1 DFQATT, CDR2 SNEGSKA (reference sequence). Trimming removed 5 bases at V and 5 bases at J, with 13 bases between. This CDR3 spans 14 amino acids. The CDR3 nucleotides read TGCAGTGCTCCTCAACAGGAGAATAATTCACCCCTCCACTTT. Its protein is CSAPQQENNSPLHF.

This clonotype was detected many times. V usage is TRBV20-1 and J usage is TRBJ2-3; 7 nucleotides agree with TRBD2. Germline-derived CDR1 and CDR2 are DFQATT and SNEGSKA (reference sequence). The CDR3 contains 17 residues. V shed 1 base, J shed 7 bases, and the junction held 17 bases outside the gene matches. The CDR3 region has the DNA TGCAGTGCTAGAGGTGGGCTAGCGGAGGAAGCCGATTATACGCAGTATTTT. As protein: CSARGGLAEEADYTQYF.

This clonotype was observed at least ten times. The genes are TRBV11-3 and TRBJ1-4; no reliable D call. V shed 5 bases and J shed 4 bases, with 14 bases lying between them. The CDR3 loop spans 15 amino acids. Per germline, CDR1 SGHNT and CDR2 YENEEA. In DNA, the CDR3 is TGTGCCAGCAGCCCTGGGCAGGTCCATAATGAAAAACTGTTTTTT. Residues: CASSPGQVHNEKLFF. The whole variable domain, remainder taken from reference TRBV11-3 and TRBJ1-4, is EAGVVQSPRYKIIEKKQPVAFWCNPISGHNTLYWYLQNLGQGPELLIRYENEEAVDDSQLPKDRFSAERLKGVDSTLKIQPAELGDSAVYLCASSPGQVHNEKLFFGSGTQLSVL.

This clonotype was seen many times. V usage is TRBV19 and J usage is TRBJ2-7; 7 bases fit TRBD1. Germline V gives CDR1 LNHDA, CDR2 SQIVND (reference sequence). The J segment lost 3 bases and the V segment lost 4 bases, leaving 3 bases of the junction unmatched. This CDR3 has 13 amino acids. In DNA, the CDR3 is TGTGCCAGTAGTACCTGGGACAGCTACGAGCAGTACTTC. It translates to CASSTWDSYEQYF.

As regards this clonotype: Since a much larger clone is just one base distant, this may be a read error. The CDR3 protein is CASSLSLVSNYGYPF. For the CDR3, the DNA is TGTGCCAGCAGCTTAAGTCTCGTCTCAAACTATGGCTACCCCTTC. The rearrangement links TRBV7-9 to TRBJ1-2; D gene unclear. The CDR3 length is 15 residues. The germline CDR1 and CDR2 sequences are SEHNR and FQNEAQ (reference sequence).

A note on this clonotype: Germline and junction disagree at one end, which may indicate a read error. V usage is TRBV20-1 and J usage is TRBJ2-5, with D perhaps matching TRBD1 (6 bases). There are 17 residues in the CDR3. CDR1 is DFQATT, CDR2 SNEGSKA, per germline (reference sequence). CDR3 amino acids: CSASRDTTRAYTDTQYF. CDR3 in DNA: TGCAGTGCTAGCCGGGACACAACCAGGGCATACACAGATACGCAGTATTTC.

The J gene is TRBJ1-1, the V gene TRBV5-1; TRBD1 might be the D (5 bases). The CDR3 has 14 amino acids. The V end lost 0 bases, the J end lost 2 bases, and 8 bases lay between the germline ends. Per the germline V gene, CDR1 is SGHRS and CDR2 is YFSETQ. Here the CDR3 DNA reads TGCGCCAGCAGCTTGGTAGGGGAAAACACTGAAGCTTTCTTT. Its translation: CASSLVGENTEAFF.

J is TRBJ1-3 and V is TRBV18; 7 bases agree with TRBD1. This CDR3 region has 20 residues. V lost 3 bases and J lost 2; bases outside the gene matches: 19. Germline loops: CDR1 KGHSH, CDR2 LQKENI. The CDR3 reads CASSPYPGTEWVPPGNTIYF. The CDR3 DNA is TGTGCCAGCTCACCTTACCCGGGGACAGAATGGGTCCCCCCTGGAAACACCATATATTTT.

In its sample, this clonotype was seen many times. This chain connects TRBV25-1 to TRBJ2-7; TRBD1 aligns across 9 bases. The CDR3 consists of 18 residues. V shed 1 base, J shed 0 bases, and the junction held 10 bases outside the gene matches. CDR1 is MGHDK and CDR2 is SYGVNS in the germline V gene. CDR3 loop: CASSESPGTGSYSYEQYF. CDR3 nucleotide sequence: TGTGCCAGCAGTGAATCCCCCGGGACAGGGTCCTACTCCTACGAGCAGTACTTC.

The J gene is TRBJ1-2, the V gene TRBV28, with 7 positions matching TRBD1. The CDR3 runs to 14 residues. Germline loops: CDR1 MDHEN, CDR2 SYDVKM. V gave up 7 bases and J gave up 8 bases; unmatched junction bases: 13. The CDR3 coding sequence is TGTGCCAGCAACCGTCCGGGACAGACGAGAGGCTACACCTTC. It encodes CASNRPGQTRGYTF.

This clonotype was recorded at least ten times. J is TRBJ1-2 and V is TRBV6-1, with D possibly matching TRBD1 (5 bases). Germline CDR1 MNHNS, CDR2 SASEGT. The CDR3 has 14 amino acids. V shed 6 bases and J shed 6 bases, with 17 bases lying between them. The CDR3 sequence: CASRGDPGWDGYTF. In DNA, the CDR3 is TGTGCCAGCAGGGGAGATCCAGGGTGGGATGGCTACACCTTC.

This clonotype has ten or more counts. J is TRBJ2-2 and V is TRBV25-1; D not resolved. V gave up 6 bases and J gave up 1 base, with 6 bases separating them. The germline V gene has CDR1 MGHDK and CDR2 SYGVNS. CDR3 length equals 13 residues. The CDR3: CASSQRNTGELFF. In DNA form, the CDR3 reads TGTGCCAGCAGCCAAAGGAACACCGGGGAGCTGTTTTTT.